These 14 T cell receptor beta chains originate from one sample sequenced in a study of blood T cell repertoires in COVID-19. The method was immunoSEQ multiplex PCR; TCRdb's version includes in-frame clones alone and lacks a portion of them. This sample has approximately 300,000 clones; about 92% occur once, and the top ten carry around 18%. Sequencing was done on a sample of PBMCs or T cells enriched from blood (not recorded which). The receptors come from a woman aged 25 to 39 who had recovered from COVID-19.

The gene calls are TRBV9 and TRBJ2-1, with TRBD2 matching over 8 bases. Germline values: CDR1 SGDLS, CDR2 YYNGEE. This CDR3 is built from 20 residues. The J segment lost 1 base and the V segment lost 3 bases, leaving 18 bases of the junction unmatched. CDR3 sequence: CASSARGGSGTFRSYNEQFF. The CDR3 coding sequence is TGTGCCAGCAGCGCACGAGGGGGTAGCGGGACTTTTAGGTCCTACAATGAGCAGTTCTTC.

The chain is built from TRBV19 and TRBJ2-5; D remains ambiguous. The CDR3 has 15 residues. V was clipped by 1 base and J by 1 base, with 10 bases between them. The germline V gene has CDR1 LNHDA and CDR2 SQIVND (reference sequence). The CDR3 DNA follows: TGTGCCAGTAGTATAGGAAACTCAATCCAAGAGACCCAGTACTTC. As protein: CASSIGNSIQETQYF.

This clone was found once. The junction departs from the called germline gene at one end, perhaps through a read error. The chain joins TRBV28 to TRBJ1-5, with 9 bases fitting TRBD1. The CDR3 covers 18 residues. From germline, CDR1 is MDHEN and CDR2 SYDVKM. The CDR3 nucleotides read TGTGCCAGCAGATTATGGGACAGGGCGATGTATAGCAATCAGCCCCAGCATTTT. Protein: CASRLWDRAMYSNQPQHF.

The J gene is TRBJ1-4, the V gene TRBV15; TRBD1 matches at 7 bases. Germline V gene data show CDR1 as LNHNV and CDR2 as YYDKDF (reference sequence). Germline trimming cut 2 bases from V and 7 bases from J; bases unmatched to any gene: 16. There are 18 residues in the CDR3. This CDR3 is CATSRSTGIDFSGEKLFF. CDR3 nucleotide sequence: TGTGCCACCAGCAGATCGACAGGGATAGATTTTTCCGGTGAAAAACTGTTTTTT. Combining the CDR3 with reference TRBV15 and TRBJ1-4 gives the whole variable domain DAMVIQNPRYQVTQFGKPVTLSCSQTLNHNVMYWYQQKSSQAPKLLFHYYDKDFNNEADTPDNFQSRRPNTSFCFLDIRSPGLGDTAMYLCATSRSTGIDFSGEKLFFGSGTQLSVL.

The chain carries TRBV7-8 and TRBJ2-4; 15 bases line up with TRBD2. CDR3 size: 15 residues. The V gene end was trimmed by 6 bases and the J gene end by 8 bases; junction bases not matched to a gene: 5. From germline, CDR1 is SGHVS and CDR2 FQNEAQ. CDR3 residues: CASSRTSGGAYIQYF. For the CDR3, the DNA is TGTGCCAGCAGTCGGACTAGCGGGGGGGCTTACATTCAGTACTTC.

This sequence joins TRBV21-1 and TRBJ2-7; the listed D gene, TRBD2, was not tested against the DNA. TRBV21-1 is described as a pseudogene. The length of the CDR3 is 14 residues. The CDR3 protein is CASSKGGGAHEQYF. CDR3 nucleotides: TGTGCCAGCAGCAAAGGAGGGGGGGCCCACGAGCAGTACTTC.

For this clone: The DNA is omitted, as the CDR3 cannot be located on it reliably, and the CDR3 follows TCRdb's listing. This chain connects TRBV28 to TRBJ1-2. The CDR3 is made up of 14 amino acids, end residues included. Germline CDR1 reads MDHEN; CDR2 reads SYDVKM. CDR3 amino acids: CASSSSGGAYGYTF.

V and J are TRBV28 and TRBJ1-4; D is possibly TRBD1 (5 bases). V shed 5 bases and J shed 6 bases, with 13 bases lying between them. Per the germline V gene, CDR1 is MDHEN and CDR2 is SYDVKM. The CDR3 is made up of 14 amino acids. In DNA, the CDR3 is TGTGCCAGCAGTCGGCGGGGCAGAGATGAAAAACTGTTTTTT. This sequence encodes CASSRRGRDEKLFF.

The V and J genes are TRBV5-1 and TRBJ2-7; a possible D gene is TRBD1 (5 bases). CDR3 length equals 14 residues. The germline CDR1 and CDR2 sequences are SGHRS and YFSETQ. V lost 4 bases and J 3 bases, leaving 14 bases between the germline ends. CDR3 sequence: CASSVTGRVYEQYF. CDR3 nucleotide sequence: TGCGCCAGCAGCGTCACAGGCAGGGTCTACGAGCAGTACTTC.

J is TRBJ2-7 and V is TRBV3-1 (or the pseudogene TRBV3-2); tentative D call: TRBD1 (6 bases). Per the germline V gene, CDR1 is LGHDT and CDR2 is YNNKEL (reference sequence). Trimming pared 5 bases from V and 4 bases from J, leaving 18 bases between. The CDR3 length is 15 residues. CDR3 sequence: CASSEVLDSSYEQYF. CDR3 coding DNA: TGTGCCAGCAGCGAAGTCCTGGACAGCTCTTACGAGCAGTACTTC.

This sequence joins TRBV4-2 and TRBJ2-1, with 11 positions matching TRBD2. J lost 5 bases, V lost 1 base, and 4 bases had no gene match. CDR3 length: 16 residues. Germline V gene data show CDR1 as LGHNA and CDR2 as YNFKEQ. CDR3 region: CASSQVTSGADNEQFF. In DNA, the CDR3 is TGTGCCAGCAGCCAAGTGACTAGCGGGGCCGACAATGAGCAGTTCTTC.

CDR3 nucleotide sequence: TGTGCCAGCCTGGGCGGGGGCCGGCAGTTCTTC. Amino acid sequence: CASLGGGRQFF. The chain has TRBV12-3 or TRBV12-4 and TRBJ2-1; D might be TRBD2 (7 bases). The CDR3 consists of 11 residues. V gave up 8 bases and J gave up 12 bases, with 14 bases separating them.

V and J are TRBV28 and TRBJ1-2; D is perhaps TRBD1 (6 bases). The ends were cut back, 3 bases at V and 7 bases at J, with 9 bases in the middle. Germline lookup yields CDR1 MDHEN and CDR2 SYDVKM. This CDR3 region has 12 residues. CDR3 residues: CASSLGAGGYTF. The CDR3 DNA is TGTGCCAGCAGTTTGGGGGCAGGTGGCTACACCTTC.

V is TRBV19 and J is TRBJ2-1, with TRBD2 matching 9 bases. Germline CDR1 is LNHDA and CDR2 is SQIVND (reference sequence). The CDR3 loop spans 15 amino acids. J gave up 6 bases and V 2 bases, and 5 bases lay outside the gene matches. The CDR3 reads CASSITAGGGNEQFF. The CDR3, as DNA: TGTGCCAGTAGTATAACGGCGGGAGGGGGCAATGAGCAGTTCTTC.